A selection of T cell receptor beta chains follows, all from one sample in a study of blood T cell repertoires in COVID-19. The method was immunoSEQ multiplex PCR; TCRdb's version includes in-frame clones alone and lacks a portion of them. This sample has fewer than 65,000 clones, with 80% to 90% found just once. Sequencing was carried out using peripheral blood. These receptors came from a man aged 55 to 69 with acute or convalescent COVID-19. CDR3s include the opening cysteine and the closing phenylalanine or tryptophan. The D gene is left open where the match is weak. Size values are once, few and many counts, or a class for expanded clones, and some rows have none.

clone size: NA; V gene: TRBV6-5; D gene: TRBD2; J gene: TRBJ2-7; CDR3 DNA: TGTGCCAGCAGTTACGGGGGGACTAGCAGACCCTACGAGCAGTACTTC; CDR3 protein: CASSYGGTSRPYEQYF
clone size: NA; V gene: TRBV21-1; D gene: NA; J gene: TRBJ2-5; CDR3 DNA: TGTGCCAGCAGCAAAGCGAACACAGAATGCCTCCAAGAGACCCAGTACTTC; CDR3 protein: CASSKANTECLQETQYF
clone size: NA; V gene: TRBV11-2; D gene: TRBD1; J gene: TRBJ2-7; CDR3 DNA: TGTGCCAGCACCCCCCTCCCCAGGGGGCGTCGCGAGCAGTACTTC; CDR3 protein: CASTPLPRGRREQYF
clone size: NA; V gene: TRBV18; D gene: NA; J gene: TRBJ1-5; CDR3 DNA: TGTGCCAGCTCACCAGGGTCGGGTCAGCCCCAGCATTTT; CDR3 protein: CASSPGSGQPQHF
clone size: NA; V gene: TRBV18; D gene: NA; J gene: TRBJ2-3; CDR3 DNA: TGTGCCAGCTCACCTTTCCCCAAGGGGCCGTCAGGTACAGATACGCAGTATTTT; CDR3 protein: CASSPFPKGPSGTDTQYF
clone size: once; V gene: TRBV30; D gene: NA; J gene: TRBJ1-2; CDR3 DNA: TGTGCCTGGAGTCTCAGTGGCTATGGCTACACCTTC; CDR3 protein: CAWSLSGYGYTF
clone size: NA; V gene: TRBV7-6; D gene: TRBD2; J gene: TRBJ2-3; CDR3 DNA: TGTGCCAGCAGCTTACGAGGGGGCGGGGGGGCCAGAGATACGCAGTATTTT; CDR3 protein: CASSLRGGGGARDTQYF
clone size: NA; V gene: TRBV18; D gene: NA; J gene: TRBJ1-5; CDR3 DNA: TGTGCCAGCTCACCGGCCCAGGGAGGAGGACAGCCCCAGCATTTT; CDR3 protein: CASSPAQGGGQPQHF
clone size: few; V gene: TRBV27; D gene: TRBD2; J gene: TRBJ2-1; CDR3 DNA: TGTGCCAGCAGCGGGACTAGCGGGGGGGCCAGCATCCGCAATGAGCAGTTCTTC; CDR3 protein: CASSGTSGGASIRNEQFF
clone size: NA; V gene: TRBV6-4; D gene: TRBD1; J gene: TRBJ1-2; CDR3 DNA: TGTGCCAGCAGGCCCACTATCGGGACAGCCTATGGCTACACCTTC; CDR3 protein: CASRPTIGTAYGYTF
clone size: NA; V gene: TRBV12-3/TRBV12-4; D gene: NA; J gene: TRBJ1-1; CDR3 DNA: TGTGCCAGCAGCGGACTTCCCGGAGGGGAAGCTTTCTTT; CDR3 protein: CASSGLPGGEAFF
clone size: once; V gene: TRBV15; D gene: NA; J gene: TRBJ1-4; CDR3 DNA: TGTGCCACCAGCAGAGATTTCCCCGATCGGGAAAAACTGTTTTTT; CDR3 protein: CATSRDFPDREKLFF